Listed here are 8 T cell receptor beta chains from one sample, sequenced in a study of blood T cell repertoires in COVID-19. Only in-frame clones appear in the TCRdb table, and some are missing; sequencing was by immunoSEQ multiplex PCR. The sample contains about 140,000 clones, around 85% of which appear only once. The sample consisted of peripheral blood. The receptors originated from a man between 45 and 60 years old with acute or convalescent COVID-19.

The V call is TRBV10-3, the J call TRBJ1-2; D is ambiguous. CDR1 and CDR2 (germline): ENHRY, SYGVKD. The ends were cut back, 8 bases at V and 2 bases at J, with 15 bases in the middle. This CDR3 has 14 residues. CDR3 DNA: TGTGCCATCGGGAGGAAGGGAAGGAACTATGGCTACACCTTC. This encodes CAIGRKGRNYGYTF.

The rearrangement uses TRBV6-1 and TRBJ1-5, with D possibly matching TRBD1 (6 bases). The CDR3 spans 16 residues. V was trimmed by 0 bases and J by 4 bases, leaving 13 bases between them. From germline, CDR1 is MNHNS and CDR2 SASEGT. CDR3 loop: CASSEASGAGNQPQHF. The CDR3 DNA sequence: TGTGCCAGCAGTGAAGCGTCAGGGGCTGGGAATCAGCCCCAGCATTTT.

This chain uses TRBV19 with TRBJ1-1, with 7 bases lining up with TRBD1. The CDR3 is 15 amino acids. With 4 bases clipped from V and 2 bases from J, the junction kept 7 bases outside the gene matches. In germline, CDR1 is LNHDA, CDR2 SQIVND (reference sequence). As DNA, the CDR3 is TGTGCCAGTAGTACGACGACAGGGTTAAACACTGAAGCTTTCTTT. Its translation is CASSTTTGLNTEAFF. The complete variable domain, with remaining parts taken from reference TRBV19 and TRBJ1-1, reads DGGITQSPKYLFRKEGQNVTLSCEQNLNHDAMYWYRQDPGQGLRLIYYSQIVNDFQKGDIAEGYSVSREKKESFPLTVTSAQKNPTAFYLCASSTTTGLNTEAFFGQGTRLTVV.

This clone has more than one count but fewer than ten. V is TRBV13 and J is TRBJ2-7; D might be TRBD1 (6 bases). CDR3 length equals 14 residues. V was trimmed by 2 bases and J by 4 bases, leaving 12 bases between them. The V gene's germline CDR1 is PRHDT and CDR2 FYEKMQ (reference sequence). The DNA of the CDR3 is TGTGCCAGCAGCTTAATTGATGACAGGTACGAGCAGTACTTC. Its translation: CASSLIDDRYEQYF.

The chain recombines TRBV25-1 with TRBJ1-4; no clear D gene. V was trimmed by 2 bases and J by 0 bases, leaving 10 bases between them. The CDR3 length is 16 residues. Germline-derived CDR1 and CDR2 are MGHDK and SYGVNS. CDR3 in DNA: TGTGCCAGCAGTGAAGGGAGGGTGGCAACTAATGAAAAACTGTTTTTT. This encodes CASSEGRVATNEKLFF.

The CDR3 bases are TGTGCCACCAGTGATCCACAGGGGGGGTACAATGAGCAGTTCTTC. Translating gives CATSDPQGGYNEQFF. The V call is TRBV24-1, the J call TRBJ2-1, with D perhaps TRBD1 (8 bases). Germline V gene sequence: CDR1 KGHDR, CDR2 SFDVKD. CDR3 length: 15 residues. V was shortened by 3 bases and J by 4 bases, with 12 bases between the two germline ends.

This clone was counted once. The V and J genes are TRBV2 and TRBJ1-6; weak D call: TRBD1 (5 bases). CDR1 is SNHLY, CDR2 FYNNEI, per germline. Trimming took off 4 bases at V and 9 bases at J, with 16 bases between the two ends. This CDR3 spans 15 amino acids. CDR3 nucleotide sequence: TGTGCCAGCAGTGTCGGAGGGGCCTATGGTTCACCCCTCCACTTT. Its protein is CASSVGGAYGSPLHF.

V is TRBV18 and J is TRBJ1-1, with 8 positions matching TRBD1. Trimming at V came to 3 bases and at J to 6 bases, leaving 3 bases not matched to a gene. The CDR3 extends over 13 amino acids. Germline V gene lookup returns CDR1 KGHSH and CDR2 LQKENI. CDR3 coding DNA: TGTGCCAGCTCACCGACAGGGGCGGCTGAAGCTTTCTTT. Protein product: CASSPTGAAEAFF. Drawing the rest from reference TRBV18 and TRBJ1-1, the complete variable domain is NAGVMQNPRHLVRRRGQEARLRCSPMKGHSHVYWYRQLPEEGLKFMVYLQKENIIDESGMPKERFSAEFPKEGPSILRIQQVVRGDSAAYFCASSPTGAAEAFFGQGTRLTVV.